These 20 T cell receptor beta chains were sequenced from one sample in a study of blood T cell repertoires in COVID-19. Clones were sequenced by immunoSEQ multiplex PCR, and TCRdb holds only the in-frame ones, with some missing. In the table there are hundreds of thousands of clones, approximately 82% of which are singletons. The sequenced sample consisted of peripheral blood. The receptors stem from a woman of 80 years or more with acute or convalescent COVID-19.

J is TRBJ1-4 and V is TRBV11-2, with D maybe TRBD1 (6 bases). Germline V gene lookup returns CDR1 SGHAT and CDR2 FQNNGV. CDR3 size: 15 residues. V was clipped by 2 bases and J by 5 bases, with 12 bases between them. In nucleotides, the CDR3 is TGTGCCAGCAGCTTATCGCGGGGGCTCAATGAAAAACTGTTTTTT. Its protein product is CASSLSRGLNEKLFF.

V and J are TRBV9 and TRBJ2-1, with 7 positions matching TRBD2. Looked up from germline, CDR1 is SGDLS and CDR2 is YYNGEE. J was trimmed by 7 bases and V by 0 bases; bases with no gene match: 10. The CDR3 is 16 residues long. CDR3 protein: CASSVGIAGAQNEQFF. Here the CDR3 DNA reads TGTGCCAGCAGCGTAGGGATCGCGGGAGCTCAAAATGAGCAGTTCTTC.

The rearrangement joins TRBV21-1 to TRBJ2-7; whether TRBD1, the table's D call, matches the DNA was not checked. TRBV21-1 is designated a pseudogene. This CDR3 is 12 amino acids long. The CDR3 bases are TGTGCCACCCGGGACACGGACTACGAGCAGTACTTC. Protein: CATRDTDYEQYF.

The chain uses TRBV7-9 and TRBJ2-7; TRBD2 matches 8 bases. The CDR3 contains 14 residues. Germline V gene sequence: CDR1 SEHNR, CDR2 FQNEAQ (reference sequence). J lost 0 bases, V lost 6 bases, and 4 bases had no gene match. This chain's CDR3 is CASRGSGSSYEQYF. The CDR3 nucleotides are TGTGCCAGCAGGGGGAGCGGGAGCTCCTACGAGCAGTACTTC.

This clone has only one observation. The chain links TRBV6-5 to TRBJ2-7, with TRBD2 matching 7 bases. Trimming at V came to 2 bases and at J to 2 bases, leaving 3 bases not matched to a gene. CDR1 MNHEY and CDR2 SVGAGI come from the germline V gene. The CDR3 has 14 amino acids. CDR3 DNA sequence: TGTGCCAGCAGTTACAGGGACTATACCTACGAGCAGTACTTC. This codes for CASSYRDYTYEQYF.

This chain links TRBV9 with TRBJ2-7; the D gene is possibly TRBD1 (6 bases). CDR1 and CDR2 from the germline V gene are SGDLS and YYNGEE. Trimming cost V 2 bases and J 5 bases, with 11 bases left between them. This CDR3 is 13 amino acids long. CDR3: CASSVTGFHEQYF. The CDR3 region has the DNA TGTGCCAGCAGCGTGACAGGCTTTCACGAGCAGTACTTC.

V gene TRBV29-1 combines with J gene TRBJ1-1; D possibly corresponds to TRBD1 (5 bases). V was pared by 1 base and J by 4 bases, with 13 bases between. Germline V lookup: CDR1 SQVTM, CDR2 ANQGSEA. The CDR3 spans 14 residues. DNA of the CDR3: TGCAGCGTTGAAGGTTTGGGGGGAGGCACTGAAGCTTTCTTT. Protein sequence: CSVEGLGGGTEAFF.

The chain combines TRBV28 with TRBJ2-1; weak D call: TRBD2 (6 bases). The V gene's germline CDR1 is MDHEN and CDR2 SYDVKM. Deletions cut 4 bases from V and 10 bases from J, with 23 bases between. CDR3 length: 16 amino acids. CDR3 region: CASSSTGLLPAWEQFF. The DNA of the CDR3 is TGTGCCAGCAGTTCCACGGGACTTCTCCCAGCGTGGGAGCAGTTCTTC. Using reference TRBV28 and TRBJ2-1 for the parts outside the CDR3, the full variable domain is DVKVTQSSRYLVKRTGEKVFLECVQDMDHENMFWYRQDPGLGLRLIYFSYDVKMKEKGDIPEGYSVSREKKERFSLILESASTNQTSMYLCASSSTGLLPAWEQFFGPGTRLTVL.

This chain links TRBV7-2 with TRBJ2-3; 15 bases are a match to TRBD2. V lost 5 bases to trimming and J lost 3 bases; unmatched junction nucleotides: 9. CDR3 length equals 18 residues. The V gene's germline CDR1 is SGHTA and CDR2 FQGNSA. Written as DNA, the CDR3 is TGTGCCAGCAGCCGTACCGGGACTAGCGGGGGGTCAACAGATACGCAGTATTTT. It yields the protein CASSRTGTSGGSTDTQYF.

Comments on this clone: The sample holds other DNA sequences that translate to the same CDR3. This chain joins TRBV5-1 and TRBJ2-2; TRBD2 agrees at 8 bases. CDR3 length: 16 amino acids. CDR1 and CDR2 from the germline V gene are SGHRS and YFSETQ. V was pared by 4 bases and J by 2 bases, with 7 bases of the junction left unmatched. The CDR3 DNA sequence: TGCGCCAGCAGCCCCTTAGCGGGGAGTAACACCGGGGAGCTGTTTTTT. It is translated as CASSPLAGSNTGELFF.

This chain joins TRBV4-3 and TRBJ1-6; D gene unclear. The CDR3 has 14 residues. Germline V lookup: CDR1 LGHNA, CDR2 YSLEER. Deletions cut 9 bases from V and 6 bases from J, with 15 bases between. Written as DNA, the CDR3 is TGCGCCAGACTTAATAAGGACTTTAATTCACCCCTCCACTTT. It codes for CARLNKDFNSPLHF.

The chain's CDR3 is CASSLPSGQAYGYTF. Here the CDR3 DNA reads TGCGCCAGCAGCCTCCCTTCGGGACAGGCCTATGGCTACACCTTC. The genes are TRBV5-1 and TRBJ1-2; TRBD1 matches at 8 bases. Germline loops: CDR1 SGHRS, CDR2 YFSETQ. Losses at the gene ends were 4 bases for V and 4 bases for J; bases not matched to a gene: 9. The CDR3 contains 15 residues.

This clone came up once. The gene calls are TRBV5-6 and TRBJ2-5; TRBD2 aligns across 9 bases. This CDR3 has 14 residues. Germline trimming cut 4 bases from V and 2 bases from J; bases unmatched to any gene: 3. From germline, CDR1 is SGHDT and CDR2 YYEEEE. Written as DNA, the CDR3 is TGTGCCAGCAGCCGACTAGCGGATCAAGAGACCCAGTACTTC. Protein sequence: CASSRLADQETQYF.

The chain joins TRBV4-1 to TRBJ1-5; D may be TRBD1 (6 bases). There are 17 residues in the CDR3. The ends were cut back, 0 bases at V and 0 bases at J, with 12 bases in the middle. Germline V gene lookup returns CDR1 MGHRA and CDR2 YSYEKL. As DNA, the CDR3 is TGCGCCAGCAGCCAAGACGCAGGGGTCTATAGCAATCAGCCCCAGCATTTT. This codes for CASSQDAGVYSNQPQHF.

The CDR3 spells CASSPGLAGLYQETQYF. CDR3 nucleotides: TGTGCCAGCAGCCCTGGACTAGCGGGGCTGTACCAAGAGACCCAGTACTTC. The V gene is TRBV7-2, the J gene TRBJ2-5; 12 bases are shared with TRBD2. This CDR3 contains 17 residues. The V segment lost 5 bases and the J segment 0 bases; nucleotides outside the gene matches: 7. Germline loops: CDR1 SGHTA, CDR2 FQGNSA.

The CDR3 bases are TGTGCCAGCTTCGAACAGGGGGACACCGGGGAGCTGTTTTTT. This gives the protein CASFEQGDTGELFF. The chain has TRBV6-5 and TRBJ2-2; 8 nucleotides agree with TRBD1. The CDR3 extends over 14 amino acids. The germline V gene encodes CDR1 MNHEY and CDR2 SVGAGI. Trimming at V came to 8 bases and at J to 3 bases, leaving 5 bases not matched to a gene.

The chain couples TRBV5-1 to TRBJ1-2; tentative D call: TRBD1 (5 bases). V lost 7 bases, J lost 6 bases, and 25 bases lay in between. This CDR3 is built from 16 residues. CDR1 and CDR2 from the germline V gene are SGHRS and YFSETQ. This CDR3 is CASRGDVRESGDGYTF. The DNA of the CDR3 is TGCGCCAGCCGGGGGGACGTCAGGGAAAGTGGCGATGGCTACACCTTC.

The chain has TRBV6-5 and TRBJ1-2; weak D call: TRBD1 (6 bases). In germline, CDR1 is MNHEY, CDR2 SVGAGI. V shed 5 bases and J shed 4 bases, with 14 bases lying between them. This CDR3 has 14 amino acids. The CDR3 nucleotides are TGTGCCAGCAGTCCCTCCAGGGGTTTCTATGGCTACACCTTC. Its protein is CASSPSRGFYGYTF.

This clone has only a few counts. The V gene is TRBV7-9, the J gene TRBJ1-2; no clear D gene. Trimming removed 3 bases at V and 1 base at J, with 9 bases between. Germline-derived CDR1 and CDR2 are SEHNR and FQNEAQ (reference sequence). The CDR3 spans 14 residues. The CDR3, as DNA: TGTGCCAGCAGCTTGTCGGGGTTTAACTATGGCTACACCTTC. Its protein product is CASSLSGFNYGYTF. The full variable domain, with the rest looked up from reference TRBV7-9 and TRBJ1-2, is DTGVSQNPRHKITKRGQNVTFRCDPISEHNRLYWYRQTLGQGPEFLTYFQNEAQLEKSRLLSDRFSAERPKGSFSTLEIQRTEQGDSAMYLCASSLSGFNYGYTFGSGTRLTVV.

This chain joins TRBV3-1 (or the pseudogene TRBV3-2) and TRBJ2-1; D call uncertain. CDR1 is LGHDT, CDR2 YNNKEL, per germline (reference sequence). Trimming shortened V by 3 bases and J by 4 bases, and 4 bases separated the two germline ends. The CDR3 has 12 amino acids. The CDR3 DNA follows: TGTGCCAGCAGCCATCATTACAATGAGCAGTTCTTC. Protein sequence: CASSHHYNEQFF.